The text below deals with one TCR beta chain. Its specificity is not known. V was pared by 5 bases and J by 3 bases, with 11 bases between. Per the germline V gene, CDR1 is SEHNR and CDR2 is FQNEAQ (reference sequence). The CDR3 spans 13 residues. TCRdb reprocessed the reads via MiXCR and lists one record per CDR3 protein. The data show approximately 1,000,000 distinct CDR3 sequences, with approximately 31% seen just once and roughly 13% held by the top ten. This entry is derived from a study of T cell repertoires in cytomegalovirus infection. This sample comprised cultured CD8+ T cells from PBMCs, obtained from culture after CMV antigen stimulation. The TCR originated in a human donor in good health (CMV status not recorded). Some clones in this sample may be carry-over from other donors' samples. The chain uses TRBV7-9 and TRBJ2-7; a weak D match, TRBD1 (5 bases). In nucleotides, the CDR3 is TGTGCCAGCAGCCCACTGACAGTCTACGAGCAGTACGTC. It is translated as CASSPLTVYEQYV.